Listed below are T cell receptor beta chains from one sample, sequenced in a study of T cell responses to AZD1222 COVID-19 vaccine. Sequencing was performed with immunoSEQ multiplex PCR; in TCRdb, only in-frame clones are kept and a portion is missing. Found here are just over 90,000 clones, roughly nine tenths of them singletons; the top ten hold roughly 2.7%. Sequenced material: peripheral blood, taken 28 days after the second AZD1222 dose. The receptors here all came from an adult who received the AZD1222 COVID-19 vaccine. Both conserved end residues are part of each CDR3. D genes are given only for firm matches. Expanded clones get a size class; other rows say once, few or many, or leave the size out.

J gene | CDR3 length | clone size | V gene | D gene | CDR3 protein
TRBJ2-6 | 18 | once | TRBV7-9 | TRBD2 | CASSHGLAGVRGANVLTF
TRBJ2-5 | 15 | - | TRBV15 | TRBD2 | CATSRGTSGQETQYF
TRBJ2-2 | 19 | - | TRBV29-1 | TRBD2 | CSVRWASGSWGSNTGELFF
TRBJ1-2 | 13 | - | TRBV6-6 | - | CASSYVAVYGYTF
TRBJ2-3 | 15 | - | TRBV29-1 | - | CSVDRGGARANTQYF
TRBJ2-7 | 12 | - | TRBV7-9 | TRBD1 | CASSRDRDEQYF
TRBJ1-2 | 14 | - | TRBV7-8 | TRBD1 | CASSLEQGAGGYTF
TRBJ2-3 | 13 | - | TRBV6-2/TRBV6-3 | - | CASSWLAVDTQYF
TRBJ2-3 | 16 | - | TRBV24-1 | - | CATSDTTGFGTDTQYF
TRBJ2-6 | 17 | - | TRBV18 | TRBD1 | CASSPQGAISGANVLTF
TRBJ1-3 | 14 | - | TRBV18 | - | CASRDRDSGNTIYF
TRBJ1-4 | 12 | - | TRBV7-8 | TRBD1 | CASSGGIEKLFF
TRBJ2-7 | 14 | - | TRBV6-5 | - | CASSPVGTYHEQYF
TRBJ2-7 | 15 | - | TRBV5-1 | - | CASSMETGTFHEQYF
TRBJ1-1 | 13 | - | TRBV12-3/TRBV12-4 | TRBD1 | CASSQQGASEAFF
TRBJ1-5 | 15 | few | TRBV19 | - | CASSINGQPQQPQHF
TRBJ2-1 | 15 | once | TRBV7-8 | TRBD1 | CASSLARDSENEQFF
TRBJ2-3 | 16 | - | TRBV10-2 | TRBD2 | CASSELGRAGTDTQYF
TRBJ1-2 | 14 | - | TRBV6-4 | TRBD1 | CASSDPGQGGGYTF
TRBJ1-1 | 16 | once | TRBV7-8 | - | CASSWGGRRSWAEAFF
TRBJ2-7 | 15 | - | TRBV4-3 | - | CASSQDNGGAYEQYF
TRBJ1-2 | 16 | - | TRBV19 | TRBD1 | CASSPRGTGRIYGYTF
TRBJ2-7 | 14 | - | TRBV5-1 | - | CASSFGTYPYEQYF
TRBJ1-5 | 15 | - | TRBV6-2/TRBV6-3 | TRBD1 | CASSTGQSYRGAQHF
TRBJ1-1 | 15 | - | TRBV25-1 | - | CASSASGKPFTEAFF
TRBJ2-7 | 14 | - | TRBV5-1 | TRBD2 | CASSSAGGVNEQYF
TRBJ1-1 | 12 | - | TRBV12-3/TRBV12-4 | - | CASGRTGTEAFF
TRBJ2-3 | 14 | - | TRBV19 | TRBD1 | CASTPGQGTDTQYF
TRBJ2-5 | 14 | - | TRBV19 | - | CASSNPGSEETQYF
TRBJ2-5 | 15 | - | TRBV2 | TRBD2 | CASSDLAGVEETQYF
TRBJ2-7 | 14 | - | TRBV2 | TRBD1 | CASSGQGTLREQYF
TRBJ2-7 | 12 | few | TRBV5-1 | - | CASSHTGYEQYF
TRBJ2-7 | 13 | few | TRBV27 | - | CASSGLGEREQYF
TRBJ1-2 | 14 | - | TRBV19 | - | CASSILGTNYGYTF
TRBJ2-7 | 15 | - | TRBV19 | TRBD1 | CASSISGQGPYEQYF
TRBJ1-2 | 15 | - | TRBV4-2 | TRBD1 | CASSQMDRGLSNYTF
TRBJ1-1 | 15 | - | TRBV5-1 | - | CASSPRRDLGTEAFF
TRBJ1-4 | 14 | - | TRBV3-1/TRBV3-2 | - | CASSQEGGHEKLFF
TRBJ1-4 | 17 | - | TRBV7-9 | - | CASSKSRGVGTNEKLFF
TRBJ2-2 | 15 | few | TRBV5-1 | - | CASSLAEGDTGELFF
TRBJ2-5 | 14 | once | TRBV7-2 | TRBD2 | CASSLVAGGPPRDF
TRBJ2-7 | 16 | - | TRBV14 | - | CASSRRRASSTYEQYF
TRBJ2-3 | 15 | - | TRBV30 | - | CAWSVWDTYTDTQYF
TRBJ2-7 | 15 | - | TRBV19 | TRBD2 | CASSSGSDITYEQYF
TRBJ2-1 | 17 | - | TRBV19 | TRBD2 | CASVRTSGGMGYNEQFF
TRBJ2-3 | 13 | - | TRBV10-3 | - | CAISDKGGDTQYF
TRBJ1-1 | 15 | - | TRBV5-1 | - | CASSLGRSSNTEAFF
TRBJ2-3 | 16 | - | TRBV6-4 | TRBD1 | CASSDGRQGGADTQYF
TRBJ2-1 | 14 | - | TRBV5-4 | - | CASSLTQKYNEQFF
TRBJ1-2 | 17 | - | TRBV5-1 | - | CASSPASGLGANYGYTF
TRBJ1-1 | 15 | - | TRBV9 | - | CASSNSPQPGLEAFF